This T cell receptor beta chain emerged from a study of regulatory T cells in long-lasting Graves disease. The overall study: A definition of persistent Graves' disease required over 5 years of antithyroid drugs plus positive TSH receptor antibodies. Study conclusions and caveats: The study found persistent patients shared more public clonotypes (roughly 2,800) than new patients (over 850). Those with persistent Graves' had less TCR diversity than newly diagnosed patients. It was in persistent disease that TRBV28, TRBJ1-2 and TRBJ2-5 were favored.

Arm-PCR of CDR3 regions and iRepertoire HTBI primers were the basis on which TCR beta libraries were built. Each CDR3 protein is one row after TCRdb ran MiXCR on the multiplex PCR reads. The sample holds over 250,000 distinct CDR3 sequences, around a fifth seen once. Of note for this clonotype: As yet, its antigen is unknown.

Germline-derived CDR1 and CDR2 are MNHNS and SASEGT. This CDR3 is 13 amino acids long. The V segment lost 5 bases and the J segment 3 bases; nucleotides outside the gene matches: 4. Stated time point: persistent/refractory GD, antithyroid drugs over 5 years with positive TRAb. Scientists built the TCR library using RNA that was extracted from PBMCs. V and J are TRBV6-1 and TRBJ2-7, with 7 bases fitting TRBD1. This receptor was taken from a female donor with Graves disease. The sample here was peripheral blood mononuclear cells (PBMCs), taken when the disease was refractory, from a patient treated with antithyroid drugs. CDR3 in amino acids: CASSTGQDYEQYF. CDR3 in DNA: TGTGCCAGCAGTACCGGACAGGACTACGAGCAGTACTTC.